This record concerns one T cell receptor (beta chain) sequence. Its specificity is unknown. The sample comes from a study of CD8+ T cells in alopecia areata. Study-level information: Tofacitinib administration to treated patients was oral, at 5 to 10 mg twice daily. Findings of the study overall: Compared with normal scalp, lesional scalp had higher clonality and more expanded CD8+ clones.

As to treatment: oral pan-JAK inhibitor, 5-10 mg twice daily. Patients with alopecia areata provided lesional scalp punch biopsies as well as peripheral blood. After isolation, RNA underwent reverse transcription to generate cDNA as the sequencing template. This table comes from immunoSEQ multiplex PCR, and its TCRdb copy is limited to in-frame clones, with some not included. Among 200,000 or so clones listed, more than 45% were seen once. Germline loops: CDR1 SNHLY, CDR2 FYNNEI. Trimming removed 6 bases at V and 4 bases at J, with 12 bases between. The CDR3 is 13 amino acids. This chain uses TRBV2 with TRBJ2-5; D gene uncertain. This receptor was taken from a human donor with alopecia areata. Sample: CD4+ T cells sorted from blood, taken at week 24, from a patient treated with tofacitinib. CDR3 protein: CASRPDWGETQYF. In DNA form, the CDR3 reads TGTGCCAGCAGACCCGACTGGGGAGAGACCCAGTACTTC.